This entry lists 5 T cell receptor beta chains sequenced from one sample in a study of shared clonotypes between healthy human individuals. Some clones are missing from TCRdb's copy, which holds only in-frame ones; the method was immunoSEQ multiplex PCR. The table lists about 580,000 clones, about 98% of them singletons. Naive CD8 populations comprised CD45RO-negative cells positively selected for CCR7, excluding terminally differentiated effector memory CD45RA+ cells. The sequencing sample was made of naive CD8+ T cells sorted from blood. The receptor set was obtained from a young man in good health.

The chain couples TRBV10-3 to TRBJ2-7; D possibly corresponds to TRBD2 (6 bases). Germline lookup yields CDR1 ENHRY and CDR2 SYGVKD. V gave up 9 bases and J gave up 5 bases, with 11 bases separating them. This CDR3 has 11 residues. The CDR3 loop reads CAISREDEQYF. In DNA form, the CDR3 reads TGTGCCATTTCGAGGGAGGACGAGCAGTACTTC.

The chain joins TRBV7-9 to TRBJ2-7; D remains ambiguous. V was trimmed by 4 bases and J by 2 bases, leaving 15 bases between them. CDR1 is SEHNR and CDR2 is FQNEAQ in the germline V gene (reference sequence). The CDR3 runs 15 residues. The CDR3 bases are TGTGCCAGCAGCTCTTCCGGAAGACCCACCTACGAGCAGTACTTC. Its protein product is CASSSSGRPTYEQYF.

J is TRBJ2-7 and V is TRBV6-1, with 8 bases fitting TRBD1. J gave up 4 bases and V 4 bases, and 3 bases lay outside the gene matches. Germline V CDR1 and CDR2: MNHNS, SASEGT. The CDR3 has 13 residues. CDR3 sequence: CASSADREYEQYF. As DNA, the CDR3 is TGTGCCAGCAGTGCGGACAGGGAGTACGAGCAGTACTTC.

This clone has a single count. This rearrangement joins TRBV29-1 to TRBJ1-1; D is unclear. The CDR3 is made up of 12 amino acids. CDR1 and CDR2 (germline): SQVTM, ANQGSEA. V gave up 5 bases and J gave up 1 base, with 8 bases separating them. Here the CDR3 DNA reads TGCAGCGTTACTAAAGGGAACACTGAAGCTTTCTTT. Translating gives CSVTKGNTEAFF.

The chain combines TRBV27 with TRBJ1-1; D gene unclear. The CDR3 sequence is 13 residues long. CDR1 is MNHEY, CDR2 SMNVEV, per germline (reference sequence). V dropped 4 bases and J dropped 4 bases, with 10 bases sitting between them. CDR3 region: CASSSYRGTEAFF. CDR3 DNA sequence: TGTGCCAGCAGTTCCTACCGTGGCACTGAAGCTTTCTTT.